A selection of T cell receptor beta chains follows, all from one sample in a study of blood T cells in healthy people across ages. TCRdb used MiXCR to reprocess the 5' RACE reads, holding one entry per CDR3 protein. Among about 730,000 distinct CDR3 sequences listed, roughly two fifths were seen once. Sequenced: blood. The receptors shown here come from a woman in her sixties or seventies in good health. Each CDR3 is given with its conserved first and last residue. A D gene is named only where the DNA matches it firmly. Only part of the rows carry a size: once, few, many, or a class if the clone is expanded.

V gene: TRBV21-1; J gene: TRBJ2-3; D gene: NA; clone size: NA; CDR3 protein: CAIDKRAGFTDTQYF; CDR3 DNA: TGTGCCATCGATAAACGAGCGGGGTTCACAGATACGCAGTATTTT
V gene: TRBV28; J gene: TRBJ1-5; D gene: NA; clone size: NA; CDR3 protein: CASCEEGGRKQPQHF; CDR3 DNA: TGTGCCAGCTGCGAAGAAGGGGGTAGAAAACAGCCCCAGCATTTT
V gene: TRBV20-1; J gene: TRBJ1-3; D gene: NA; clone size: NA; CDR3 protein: CSASPDFYSGNTIYF; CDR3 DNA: TGCAGTGCTTCCCCCGATTTCTACTCTGGAAACACCATATATTTT
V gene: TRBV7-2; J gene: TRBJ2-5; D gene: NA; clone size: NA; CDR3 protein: CASSLERGTVQETQYF; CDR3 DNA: TGTGCCAGCAGCTTAGAGCGGGGGACAGTCCAAGAGACCCAGTACTTC
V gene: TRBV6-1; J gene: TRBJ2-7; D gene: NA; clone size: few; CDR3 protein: CASSDQVDSSYEQYF; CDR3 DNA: TGTGCCAGCAGTGATCAGGTAGACAGTTCCTACGAGCAGTACTTC
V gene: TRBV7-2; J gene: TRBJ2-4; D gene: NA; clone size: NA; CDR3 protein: CASSFTGIAKNVQYF; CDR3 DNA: TGTGCCAGCAGCTTTACGGGAATAGCCAAAAACGTTCAGTACTTC
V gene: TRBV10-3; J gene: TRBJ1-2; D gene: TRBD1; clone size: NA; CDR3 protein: CAIQRQGTSYGYTF; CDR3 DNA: TGTGCCATCCAGAGACAGGGTACGAGCTATGGCTACACCTTC
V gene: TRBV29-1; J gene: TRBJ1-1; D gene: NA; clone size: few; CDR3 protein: CSVSDGGRVTEAFF; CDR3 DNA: TGCAGCGTGTCCGACGGGGGGCGAGTCACTGAAGCTTTCTTT
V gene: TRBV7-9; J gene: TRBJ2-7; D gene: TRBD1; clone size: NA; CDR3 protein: CASSRAGTGNNEQYF; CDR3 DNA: TGTGCCAGCAGCCGGGCCGGGACAGGTAACAATGAGCAGTACTTC
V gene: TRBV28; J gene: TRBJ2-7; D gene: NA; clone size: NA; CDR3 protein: CASTLQRRPYEQYF; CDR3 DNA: TGTGCCAGCACCCTCCAGCGGAGGCCCTACGAGCAGTACTTC
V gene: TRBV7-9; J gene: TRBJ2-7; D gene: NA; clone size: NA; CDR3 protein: CASSLTANAYEQYF; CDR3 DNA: TGTGCCAGCAGCTTAACGGCGAATGCCTACGAGCAGTACTTC
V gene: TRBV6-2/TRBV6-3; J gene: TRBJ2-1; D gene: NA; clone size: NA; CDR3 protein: CASSYSLDSKFFSEQFF; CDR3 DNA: TGTGCCAGCAGTTACTCCCTGGACAGTAAGTTTTTCAGTGAGCAGTTCTTC
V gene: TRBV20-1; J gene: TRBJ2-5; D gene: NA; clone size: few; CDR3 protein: CSADGTGEAGTLGETQYF; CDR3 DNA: TGCAGTGCTGATGGTACGGGGGAAGCCGGGACCCTAGGAGAGACCCAGTACTTC
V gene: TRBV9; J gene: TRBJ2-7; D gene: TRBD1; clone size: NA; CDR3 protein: CASSARQGANEQYF; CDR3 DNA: TGTGCCAGCAGCGCTCGACAGGGGGCAAATGAGCAGTACTTC
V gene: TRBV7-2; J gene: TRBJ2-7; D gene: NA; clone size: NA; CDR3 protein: CASTCPVSYEQYF; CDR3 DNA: TGTGCCAGTACATGTCCAGTCTCCTACGAGCAGTACTTC
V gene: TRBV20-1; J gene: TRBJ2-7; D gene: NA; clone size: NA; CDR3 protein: CRAERGPNNEQYF; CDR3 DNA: TGCAGGGCGGAGAGGGGACCGAACAATGAGCAGTACTTC
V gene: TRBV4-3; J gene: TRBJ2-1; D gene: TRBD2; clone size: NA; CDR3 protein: CASSQLWTSGYNEQFF; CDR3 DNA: TGCGCCAGCAGCCAACTGTGGACTAGCGGCTACAATGAGCAGTTCTTC
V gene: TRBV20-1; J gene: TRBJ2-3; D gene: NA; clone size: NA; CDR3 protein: CSASDGWKGPSTDTQYF; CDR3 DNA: TGCAGTGCCTCTGACGGTTGGAAGGGGCCTAGCACAGATACGCAGTATTTT
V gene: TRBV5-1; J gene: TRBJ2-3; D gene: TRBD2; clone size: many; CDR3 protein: CASSATSGNTDTQYF; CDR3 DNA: TGCGCCAGCAGCGCGACTAGCGGAAACACAGATACGCAGTATTTT
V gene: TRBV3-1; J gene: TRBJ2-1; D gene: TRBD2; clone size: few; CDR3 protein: CASSRLAGANNEQFF; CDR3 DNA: TGTGCCAGCAGCCGGCTAGCGGGGGCAAACAATGAGCAGTTCTTC
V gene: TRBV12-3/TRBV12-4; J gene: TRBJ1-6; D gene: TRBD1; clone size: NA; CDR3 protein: CASSLRGQPLHF; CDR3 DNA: TGTGCCAGCAGCCTCAGGGGGCAACCCCTCCACTTT
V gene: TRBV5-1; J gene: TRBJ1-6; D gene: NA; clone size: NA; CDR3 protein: CASSLASGQNNSPLHF; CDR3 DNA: TGCGCCAGCAGCTTGGCCAGCGGGCAGAATAATTCACCCCTCCACTTT
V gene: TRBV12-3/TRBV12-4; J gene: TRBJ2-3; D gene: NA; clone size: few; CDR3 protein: CASSFNRGRLDTQYF; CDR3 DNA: TGTGCCAGCAGTTTCAACCGGGGGAGGTTAGATACGCAGTATTTT
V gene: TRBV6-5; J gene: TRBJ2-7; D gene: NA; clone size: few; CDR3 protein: CASSSAAGFYYEQYF; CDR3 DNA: TGTGCCAGCAGTTCCGCAGCGGGTTTCTACTACGAGCAGTACTTC
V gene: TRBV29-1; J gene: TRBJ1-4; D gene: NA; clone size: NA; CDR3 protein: CSVGWGSNEKLFF; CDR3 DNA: TGCAGCGTGGGGTGGGGCAGCAATGAAAAACTGTTTTTT
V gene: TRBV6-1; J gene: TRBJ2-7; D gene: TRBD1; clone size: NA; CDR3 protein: CAGNRDRGAYEQYF; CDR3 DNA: TGTGCCGGAAACCGGGACAGGGGGGCATACGAGCAGTACTTC
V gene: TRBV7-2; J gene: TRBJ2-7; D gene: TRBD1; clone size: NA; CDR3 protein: CASSSPDRGGVEQYF; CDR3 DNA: TGTGCCAGCAGCTCCCCTGACAGGGGAGGTGTCGAGCAGTACTTC
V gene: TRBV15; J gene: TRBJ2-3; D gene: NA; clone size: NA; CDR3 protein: CATSRARGARDTQYF; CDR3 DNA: TGTGCCACCAGCAGAGCTCGGGGGGCTAGAGATACGCAGTATTTT
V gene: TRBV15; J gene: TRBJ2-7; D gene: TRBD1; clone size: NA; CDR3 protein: CATSRPTGVTYEQYF; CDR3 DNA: TGTGCCACCAGCAGACCTACAGGGGTTACCTACGAGCAGTACTTC
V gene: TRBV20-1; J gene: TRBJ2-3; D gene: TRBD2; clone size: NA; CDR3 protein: CSARGTSGTDTQYF; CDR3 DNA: TGCAGTGCTAGAGGGACTAGCGGGACAGATACGCAGTATTTT
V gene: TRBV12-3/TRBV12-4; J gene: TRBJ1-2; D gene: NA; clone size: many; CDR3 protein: CASITDGGSYGYTF; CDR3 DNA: TGTGCCAGCATCACCGACGGGGGAAGCTATGGCTACACCTTC
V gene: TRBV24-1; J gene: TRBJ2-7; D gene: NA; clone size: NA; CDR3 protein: CATSDRVRLIALDEQYF; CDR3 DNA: TGTGCCACCAGTGATCGAGTCCGCCTAATCGCGCTGGACGAGCAGTACTTC
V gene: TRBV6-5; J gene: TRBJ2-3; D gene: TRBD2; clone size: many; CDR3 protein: CASSYSASGISTDTQYF; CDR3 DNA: TGTGCCAGCAGTTACTCAGCTAGCGGGATATCCACAGATACGCAGTATTTT
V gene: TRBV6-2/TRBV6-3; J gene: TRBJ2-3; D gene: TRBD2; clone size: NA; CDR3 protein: CASSSHKAGGTDTQYF; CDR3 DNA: TGTGCCAGCAGTTCCCACAAAGCGGGGGGCACAGATACGCAGTATTTT
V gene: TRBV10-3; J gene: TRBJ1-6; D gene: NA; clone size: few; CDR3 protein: CAIRDSFNSPLHF; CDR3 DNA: TGTGCCATCAGGGACAGTTTTAATTCACCCCTCCACTTT
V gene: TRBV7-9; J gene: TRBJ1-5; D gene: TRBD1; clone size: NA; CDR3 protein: CASQQGMDQPQHF; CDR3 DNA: TGTGCCAGTCAACAGGGGATGGATCAGCCCCAGCATTTT
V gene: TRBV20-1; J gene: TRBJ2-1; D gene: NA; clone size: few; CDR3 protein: CSARESAVDNEQFF; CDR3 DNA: TGCAGTGCTAGGGAGTCGGCGGTTGACAATGAGCAGTTCTTC
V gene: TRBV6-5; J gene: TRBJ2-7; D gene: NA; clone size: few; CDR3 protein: CASSRIFSGPTYEQYF; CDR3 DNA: TGTGCCAGCAGTCGGATTTTCAGCGGGCCTACCTACGAGCAGTACTTC
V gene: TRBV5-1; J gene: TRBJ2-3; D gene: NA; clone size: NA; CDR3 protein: CASSLAPGPDTQYF; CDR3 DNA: TGCGCCAGCAGCTTAGCCCCCGGACCAGATACGCAGTATTTT
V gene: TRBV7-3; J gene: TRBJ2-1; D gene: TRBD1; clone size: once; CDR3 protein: CASSPQGMTYNERFF; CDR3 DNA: TGTGCCAGCAGCCCACAGGGGATGACCTACAATGAGCGGTTCTTC
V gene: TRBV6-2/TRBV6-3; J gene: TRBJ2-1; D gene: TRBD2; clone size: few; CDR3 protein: CASSIRAGAGGEQFF; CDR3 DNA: TGTGCCAGCAGTATACGAGCGGGAGCGGGGGGAGAGCAGTTCTTC
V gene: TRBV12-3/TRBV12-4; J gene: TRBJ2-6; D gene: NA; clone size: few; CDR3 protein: CASSSTASGANVLTF; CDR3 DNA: TGTGCCAGCAGTTCGACTGCCTCTGGGGCCAACGTCCTGACTTTC